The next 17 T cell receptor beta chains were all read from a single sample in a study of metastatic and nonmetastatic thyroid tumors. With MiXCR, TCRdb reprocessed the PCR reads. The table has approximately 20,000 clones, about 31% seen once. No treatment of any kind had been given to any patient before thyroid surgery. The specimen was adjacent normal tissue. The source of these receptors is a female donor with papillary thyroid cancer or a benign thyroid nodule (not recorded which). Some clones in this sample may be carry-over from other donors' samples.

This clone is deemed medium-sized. CDR3 DNA sequence: TGTGCCTGGAGTGCGACTGGGCAGGGGAGAACTGAAGCTTTCTTT. It codes for CAWSATGQGRTEAFF. The chain uses TRBV30 and TRBJ1-1, with D possibly being TRBD1 (6 bases). The CDR3 consists of 15 residues. With 1 base removed from V and 5 bases from J, the gap between germline ends came to 17 bases. In germline, CDR1 is GTSNPN, CDR2 SVGIG (reference sequence). Full variable domain (outside the CDR3, taken from reference TRBV30 and TRBJ1-1): SQTIHQWPATLVQPVGSPLSLECTVEGTSNPNLYWYRQAAGRGLQLLFYSVGIGQISSEVPQNLSASRPQDRQFILSSKKLLLSDSGFYLCAWSATGQGRTEAFFGQGTRLTVV.

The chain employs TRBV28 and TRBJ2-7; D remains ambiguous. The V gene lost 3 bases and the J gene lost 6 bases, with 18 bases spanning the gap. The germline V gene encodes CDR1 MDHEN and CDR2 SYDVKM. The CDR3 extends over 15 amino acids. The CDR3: CASSLGSKWITEQYF. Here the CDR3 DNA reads TGTGCCAGCAGTTTGGGGTCGAAGTGGATCACCGAGCAGTACTTC.

CDR3 region: CASRVDGGSNQPQHF. Here the CDR3 DNA reads TGCGCCAGCAGAGTAGATGGGGGTAGCAATCAGCCCCAGCATTTT. This chain links TRBV5-1 with TRBJ1-5; D is possibly TRBD1 (5 bases). The CDR3 runs to 15 residues. The germline gives CDR1 SGHRS, CDR2 YFSETQ. V lost 5 bases and J 0 bases, leaving 12 bases between the germline ends. Supplemented by reference TRBV5-1 and TRBJ1-5, the full variable domain reads KAGVTQTPRYLIKTRGQQVTLSCSPISGHRSVSWYQQTPGQGLQFLFEYFSETQRNKGNFPGRFSGRQFSNSRSEMNVSTLELGDSALYLCASRVDGGSNQPQHFGDGTRLSIL.

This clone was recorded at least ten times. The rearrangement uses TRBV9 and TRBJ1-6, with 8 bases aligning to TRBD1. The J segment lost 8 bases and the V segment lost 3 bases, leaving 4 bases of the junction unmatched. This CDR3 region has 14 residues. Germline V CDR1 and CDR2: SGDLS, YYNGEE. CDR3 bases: TGTGCCAGCAGCGCCACACAGGGGGATTCACCCCTCCACTTT. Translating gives CASSATQGDSPLHF. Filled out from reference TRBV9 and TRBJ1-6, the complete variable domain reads DSGVTQTPKHLITATGQRVTLRCSPRSGDLSVYWYQQSLDQGLQFLIQYYNGEERAKGNILERFSAQQFPDLHSELNLSSLELGDSALYFCASSATQGDSPLHFGNGTRLTVT.

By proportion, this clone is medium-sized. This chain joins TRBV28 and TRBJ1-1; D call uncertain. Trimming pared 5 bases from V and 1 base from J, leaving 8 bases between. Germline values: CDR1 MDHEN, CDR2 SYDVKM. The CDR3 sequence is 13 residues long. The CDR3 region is CASSERPNTEAFF. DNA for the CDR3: TGTGCCAGCAGTGAGCGCCCGAACACTGAAGCTTTCTTT.

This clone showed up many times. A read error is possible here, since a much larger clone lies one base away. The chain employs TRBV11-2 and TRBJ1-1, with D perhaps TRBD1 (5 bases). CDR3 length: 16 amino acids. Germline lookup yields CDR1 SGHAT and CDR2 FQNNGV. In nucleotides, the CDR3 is TGTGCCAGCAGCTTAGAGAGGGGCCGCCCGGGTTCAGAAGCTTCCTTT. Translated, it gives CASSLERGRPGSEASF.

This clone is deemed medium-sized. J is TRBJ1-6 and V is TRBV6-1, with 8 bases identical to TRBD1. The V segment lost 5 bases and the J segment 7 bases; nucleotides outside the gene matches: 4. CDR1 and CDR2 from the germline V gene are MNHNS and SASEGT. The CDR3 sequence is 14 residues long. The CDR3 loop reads CASSLTGGNSPLHF. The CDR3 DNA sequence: TGTGCCAGCAGTCTTACAGGGGGAAATTCACCCCTCCACTTT.

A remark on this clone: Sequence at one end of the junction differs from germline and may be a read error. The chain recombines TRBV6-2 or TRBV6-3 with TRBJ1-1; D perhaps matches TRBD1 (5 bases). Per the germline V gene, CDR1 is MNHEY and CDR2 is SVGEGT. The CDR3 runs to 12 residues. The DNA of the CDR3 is TGTGCTAGCAGGAGGTCGGACACTTTAGCTTTCTTT. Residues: CASRRSDTLAFF.

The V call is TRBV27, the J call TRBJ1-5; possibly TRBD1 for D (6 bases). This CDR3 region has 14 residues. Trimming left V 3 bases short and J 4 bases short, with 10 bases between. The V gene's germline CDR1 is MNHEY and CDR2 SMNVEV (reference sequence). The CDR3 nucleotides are TGTGCCAGCAGTTTGTGGACAGAAAATCAGCCCCAGCATTTT. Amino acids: CASSLWTENQPQHF.

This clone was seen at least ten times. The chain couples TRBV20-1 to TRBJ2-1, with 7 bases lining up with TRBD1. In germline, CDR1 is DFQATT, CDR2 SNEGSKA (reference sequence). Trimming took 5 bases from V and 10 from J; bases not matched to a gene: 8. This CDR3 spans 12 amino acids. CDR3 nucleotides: TGCAGTGCTTCCAGACAGGGCAGGGAGCAGTTCTTC. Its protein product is CSASRQGREQFF.

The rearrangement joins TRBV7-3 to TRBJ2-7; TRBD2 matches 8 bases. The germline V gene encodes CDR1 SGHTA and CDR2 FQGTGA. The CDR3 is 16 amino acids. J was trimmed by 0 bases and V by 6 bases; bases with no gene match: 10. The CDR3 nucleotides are TGTGCCAGCAGTGAACCTTCGGGGGGGAGCTCCTACGAGCAGTACTTC. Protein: CASSEPSGGSSYEQYF.

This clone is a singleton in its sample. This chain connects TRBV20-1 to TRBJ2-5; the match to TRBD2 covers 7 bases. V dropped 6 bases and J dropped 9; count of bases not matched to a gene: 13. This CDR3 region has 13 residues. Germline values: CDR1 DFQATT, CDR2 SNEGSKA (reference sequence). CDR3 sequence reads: CSATGLTQGAQYF. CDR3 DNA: TGCAGTGCAACGGGACTAACCCAAGGGGCCCAGTACTTC.

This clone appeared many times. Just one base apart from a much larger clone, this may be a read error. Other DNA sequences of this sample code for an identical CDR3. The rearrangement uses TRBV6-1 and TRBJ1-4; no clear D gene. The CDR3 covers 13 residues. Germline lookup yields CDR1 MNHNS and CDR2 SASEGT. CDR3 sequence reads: CASKAVPNEKLFF. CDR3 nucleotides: TGTGCCAGCAAAGCGGTACCTAATGAAAAACTGTTTTTC.

The CDR3 spells CASSPHSTDTQYF. CDR3 nucleotides: TGTGCCAGCTCACCACACAGCACAGATACGCAGTATTTT. The V and J genes are TRBV18 and TRBJ2-3; D remains ambiguous. V dropped 1 base and J dropped 0 bases, with 2 bases sitting between them. The CDR3 has 13 residues. Germline V gene sequence: CDR1 KGHSH, CDR2 LQKENI.

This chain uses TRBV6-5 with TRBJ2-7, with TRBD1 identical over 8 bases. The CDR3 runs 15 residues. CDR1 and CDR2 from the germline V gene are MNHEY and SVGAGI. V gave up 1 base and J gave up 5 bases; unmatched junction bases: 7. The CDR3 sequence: CASSYLGRGRDEQYF. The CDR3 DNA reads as TGTGCCAGCAGTTACTTGGGCAGGGGGCGCGACGAGCAGTACTTC.

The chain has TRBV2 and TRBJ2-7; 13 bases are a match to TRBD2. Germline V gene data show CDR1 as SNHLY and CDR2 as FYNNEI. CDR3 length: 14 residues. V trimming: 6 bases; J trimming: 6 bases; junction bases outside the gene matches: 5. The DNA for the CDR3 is TGTGCCAGCAGGGGACTAGCGGGACAACGCGAGCAGTACTTC. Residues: CASRGLAGQREQYF.

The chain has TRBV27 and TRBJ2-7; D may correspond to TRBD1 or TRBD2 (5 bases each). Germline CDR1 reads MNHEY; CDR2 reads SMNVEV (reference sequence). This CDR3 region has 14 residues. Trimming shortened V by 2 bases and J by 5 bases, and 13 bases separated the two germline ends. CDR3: CASSLRRDAHEQYF. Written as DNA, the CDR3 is TGTGCCAGCAGTTTACGTCGGGACGCCCACGAGCAGTACTTC.